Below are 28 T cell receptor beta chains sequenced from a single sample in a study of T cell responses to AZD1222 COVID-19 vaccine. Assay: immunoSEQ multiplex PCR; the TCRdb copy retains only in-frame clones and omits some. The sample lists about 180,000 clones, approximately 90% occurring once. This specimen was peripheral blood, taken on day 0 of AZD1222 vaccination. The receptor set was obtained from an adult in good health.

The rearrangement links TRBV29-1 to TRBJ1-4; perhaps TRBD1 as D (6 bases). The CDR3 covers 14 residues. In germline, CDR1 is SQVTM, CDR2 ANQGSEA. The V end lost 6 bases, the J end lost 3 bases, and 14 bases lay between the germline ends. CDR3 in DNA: TGCAGCGTGGGTACAGGGCCAGCTAATGAAAAACTGTTTTTT. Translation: CSVGTGPANEKLFF.

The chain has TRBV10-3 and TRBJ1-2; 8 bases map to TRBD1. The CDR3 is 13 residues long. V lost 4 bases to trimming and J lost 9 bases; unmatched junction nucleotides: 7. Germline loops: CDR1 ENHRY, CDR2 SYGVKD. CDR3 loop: CAISAGTGDSYTF. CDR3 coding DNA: TGTGCCATCAGTGCCGGGACAGGAGACAGCTACACCTTC.

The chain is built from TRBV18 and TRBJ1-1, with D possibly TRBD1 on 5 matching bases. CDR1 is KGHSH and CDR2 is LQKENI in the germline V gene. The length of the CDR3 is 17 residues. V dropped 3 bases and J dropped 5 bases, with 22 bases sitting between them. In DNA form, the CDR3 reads TGTGCCAGCTCACCCTCCTTAGGGAATGGGGGACGTACTGAAGCTTTCTTT. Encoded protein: CASSPSLGNGGRTEAFF. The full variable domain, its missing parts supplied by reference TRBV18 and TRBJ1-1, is NAGVMQNPRHLVRRRGQEARLRCSPMKGHSHVYWYRQLPEEGLKFMVYLQKENIIDESGMPKERFSAEFPKEGPSILRIQQVVRGDSAAYFCASSPSLGNGGRTEAFFGQGTRLTVV.

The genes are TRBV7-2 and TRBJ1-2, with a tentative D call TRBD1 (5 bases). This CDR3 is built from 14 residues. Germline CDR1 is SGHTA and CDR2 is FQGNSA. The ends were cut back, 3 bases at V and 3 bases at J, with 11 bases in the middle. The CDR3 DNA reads TGTGCCAGCAGCTTCGCCGGGACTGACTATGGCTACACCTTC. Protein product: CASSFAGTDYGYTF.

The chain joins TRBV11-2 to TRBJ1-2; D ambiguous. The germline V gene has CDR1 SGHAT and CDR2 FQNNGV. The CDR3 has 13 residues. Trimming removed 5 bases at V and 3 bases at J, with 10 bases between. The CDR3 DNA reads TGTGCCAGCAGCCCTGACAAAGACTATGGCTACACCTTC. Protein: CASSPDKDYGYTF.

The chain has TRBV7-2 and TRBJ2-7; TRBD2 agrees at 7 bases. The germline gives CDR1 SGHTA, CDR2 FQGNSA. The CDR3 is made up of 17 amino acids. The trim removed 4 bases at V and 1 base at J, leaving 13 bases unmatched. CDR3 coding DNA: TGTGCCAGCAGCTATGGTCGGACTAGGTACTCTTCCTACGAGCAGTACTTC. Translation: CASSYGRTRYSSYEQYF.

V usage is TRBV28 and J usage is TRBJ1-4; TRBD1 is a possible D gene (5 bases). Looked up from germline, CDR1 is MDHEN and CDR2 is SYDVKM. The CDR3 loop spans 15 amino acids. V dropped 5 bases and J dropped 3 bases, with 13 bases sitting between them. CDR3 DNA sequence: TGTGCCAGCAGTATCCCCGGGGGTGCTAATGAAAAACTGTTTTTT. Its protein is CASSIPGGANEKLFF.

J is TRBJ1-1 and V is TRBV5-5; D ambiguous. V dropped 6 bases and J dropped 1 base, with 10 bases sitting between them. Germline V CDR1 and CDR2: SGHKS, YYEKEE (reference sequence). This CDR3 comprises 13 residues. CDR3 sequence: CASNVGSNTEAFF. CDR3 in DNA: TGTGCCAGCAACGTTGGGTCGAACACTGAAGCTTTCTTT.

The CDR3 region is CASSLGRGFNQPQHF. The CDR3 DNA reads TGTGCCAGCAGCTTGGGGAGGGGATTCAATCAGCCCCAGCATTTT. The V call is TRBV5-6, the J call TRBJ1-5; tentative D call: TRBD1 (5 bases). The CDR3 sequence is 15 residues long. Trimming removed 0 bases from V and 3 bases from J, with 10 bases in between. Germline CDR1 SGHDT, CDR2 YYEEEE.

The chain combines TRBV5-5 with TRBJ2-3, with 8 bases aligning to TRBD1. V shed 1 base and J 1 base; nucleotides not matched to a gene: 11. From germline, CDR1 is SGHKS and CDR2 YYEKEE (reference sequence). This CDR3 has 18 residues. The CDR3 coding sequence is TGTGCCAGCAGCTTGTCCGGCCTCGGGACAGGAGGCACAGATACGCAGTATTTT. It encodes CASSLSGLGTGGTDTQYF.

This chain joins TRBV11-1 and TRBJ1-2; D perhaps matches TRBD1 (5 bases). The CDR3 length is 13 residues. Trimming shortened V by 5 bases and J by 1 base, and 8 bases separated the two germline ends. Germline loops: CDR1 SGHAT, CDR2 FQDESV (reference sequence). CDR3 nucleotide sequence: TGTGCCAGCAGCAAGGACATTAACTATGGCTACACCTTC. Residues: CASSKDINYGYTF.

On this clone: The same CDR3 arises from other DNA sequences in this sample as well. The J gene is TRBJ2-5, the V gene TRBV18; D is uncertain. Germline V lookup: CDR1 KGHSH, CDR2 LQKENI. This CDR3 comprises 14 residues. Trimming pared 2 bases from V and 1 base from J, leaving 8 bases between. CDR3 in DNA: TGTGCCAGCTCACCATCTCACAGCCAAGAGACCCAGTACTTC. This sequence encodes CASSPSHSQETQYF.

CDR3 amino acids: CASRVTTSGGVGEQYF. Written as DNA, the CDR3 is TGTGCCAGCAGGGTCACGACTAGCGGGGGGGTTGGCGAGCAGTACTTC. The chain carries TRBV2 and TRBJ2-7; 14 nucleotides line up with TRBD2. Germline CDR1 is SNHLY and CDR2 is FYNNEI. V lost 6 bases, J lost 6 bases, and 10 bases stayed unmatched. The CDR3 length is 16 residues.

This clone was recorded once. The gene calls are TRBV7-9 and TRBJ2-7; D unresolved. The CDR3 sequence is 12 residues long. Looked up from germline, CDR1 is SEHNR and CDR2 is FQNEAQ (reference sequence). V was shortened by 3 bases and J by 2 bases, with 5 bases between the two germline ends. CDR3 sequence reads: CASSLKPYEQYF. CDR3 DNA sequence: TGTGCCAGCAGCTTGAAACCCTACGAGCAGTACTTC.

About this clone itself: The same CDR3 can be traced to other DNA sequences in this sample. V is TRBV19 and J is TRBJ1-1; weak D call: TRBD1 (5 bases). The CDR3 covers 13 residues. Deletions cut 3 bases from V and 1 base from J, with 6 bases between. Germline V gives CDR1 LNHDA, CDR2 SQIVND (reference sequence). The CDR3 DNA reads TGTGCCAGTAGTATCCAGGGGAACACTGAAGCTTTCTTT. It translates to CASSIQGNTEAFF.

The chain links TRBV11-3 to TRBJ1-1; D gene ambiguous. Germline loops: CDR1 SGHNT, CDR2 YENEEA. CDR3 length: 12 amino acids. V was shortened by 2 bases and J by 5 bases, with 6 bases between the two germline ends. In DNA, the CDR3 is TGTGCCAGCAGCTTAACGAGGACTGAAGCTTTCTTT. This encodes CASSLTRTEAFF.

The CDR3: CSASLPTGYTF. The CDR3 DNA reads as TGCAGTGCCTCGCTACCCACTGGCTACACCTTC. The chain uses TRBV20-1 and TRBJ1-2; D gene ambiguous. Germline CDR1 DFQATT, CDR2 SNEGSKA (reference sequence). The CDR3 extends over 11 amino acids. V lost 6 bases to trimming and J lost 7 bases, with 12 bases between them.

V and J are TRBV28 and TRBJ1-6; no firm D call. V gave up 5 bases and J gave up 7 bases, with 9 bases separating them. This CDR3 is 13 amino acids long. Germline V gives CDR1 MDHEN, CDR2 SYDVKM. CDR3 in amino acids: CASSPLSNSPLHF. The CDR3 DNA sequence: TGTGCCAGCAGTCCTCTTTCCAATTCACCCCTCCACTTT.

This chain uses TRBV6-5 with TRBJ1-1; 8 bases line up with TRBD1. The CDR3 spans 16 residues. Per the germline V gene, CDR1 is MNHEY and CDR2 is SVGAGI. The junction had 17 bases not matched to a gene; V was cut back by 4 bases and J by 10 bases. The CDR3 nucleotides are TGTGCCAGCAGTTCTTTTGCCGGGACAGGAAGACAAGGAGCTTTCTTT. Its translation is CASSSFAGTGRQGAFF.

The CDR3 DNA sequence: TGCGCCAGCTCCCCCGGGGGTTTTAACACTGAAGCTTTCTTT. It codes for CASSPGGFNTEAFF. V is TRBV10-1 and J is TRBJ1-1, with D maybe TRBD1 (5 bases). V lost 8 bases and J lost 2, with 15 bases in between. CDR1 is WNHNN and CDR2 is SYGVQD in the germline V gene (reference sequence). The CDR3 has 14 amino acids.

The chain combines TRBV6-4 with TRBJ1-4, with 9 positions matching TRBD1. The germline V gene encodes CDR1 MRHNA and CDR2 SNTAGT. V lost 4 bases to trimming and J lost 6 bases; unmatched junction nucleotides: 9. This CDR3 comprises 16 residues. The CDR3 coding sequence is TGTGCCAGCAGTGCCTCCGCGGACAGGGGCTATGAAAAACTGTTTTTT. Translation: CASSASADRGYEKLFF.

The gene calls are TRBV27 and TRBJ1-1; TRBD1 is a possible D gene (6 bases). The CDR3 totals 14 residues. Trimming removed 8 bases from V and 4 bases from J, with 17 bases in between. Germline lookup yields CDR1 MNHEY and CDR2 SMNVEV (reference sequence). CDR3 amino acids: CASRRGGAVTEAFF. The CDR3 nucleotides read TGTGCCAGCCGCCGGGGGGGGGCGGTCACTGAAGCTTTCTTT.

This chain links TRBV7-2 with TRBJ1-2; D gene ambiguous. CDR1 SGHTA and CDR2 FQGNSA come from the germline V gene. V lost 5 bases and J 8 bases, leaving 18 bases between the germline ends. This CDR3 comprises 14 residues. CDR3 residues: CASSRDTGGDGYTF. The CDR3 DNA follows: TGTGCCAGCAGCCGTGATACGGGAGGAGACGGCTACACCTTC.

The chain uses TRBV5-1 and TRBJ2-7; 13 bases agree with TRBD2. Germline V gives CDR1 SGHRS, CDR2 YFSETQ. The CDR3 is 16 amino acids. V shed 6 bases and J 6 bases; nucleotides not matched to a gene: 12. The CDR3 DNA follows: TGCGCCAGCACGATTACCGGGACTAGCGGGGAAAGCGAGCAGTACTTC. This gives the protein CASTITGTSGESEQYF.

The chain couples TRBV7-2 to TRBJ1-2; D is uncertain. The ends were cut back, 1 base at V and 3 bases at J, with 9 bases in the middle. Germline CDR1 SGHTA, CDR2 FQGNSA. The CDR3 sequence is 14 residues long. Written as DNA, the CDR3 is TGTGCCAGCAGCTTAGGTTCTCGGTACTATGGCTACACCTTC. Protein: CASSLGSRYYGYTF.

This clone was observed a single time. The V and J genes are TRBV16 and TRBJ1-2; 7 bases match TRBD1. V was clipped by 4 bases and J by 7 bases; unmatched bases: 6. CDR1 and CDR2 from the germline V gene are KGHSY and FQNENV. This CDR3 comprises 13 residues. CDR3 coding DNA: TGTGCCAGCAGCCCGCCCCAGGGGGTTGGCTACACCTTC. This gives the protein CASSPPQGVGYTF.

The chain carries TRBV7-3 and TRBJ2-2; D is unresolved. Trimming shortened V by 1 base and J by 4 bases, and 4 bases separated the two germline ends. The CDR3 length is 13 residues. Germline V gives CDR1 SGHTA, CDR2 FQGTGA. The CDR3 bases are TGTGCCAGCAGCTTAAGTTCCACCGGGGAGCTGTTTTTT. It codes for CASSLSSTGELFF.

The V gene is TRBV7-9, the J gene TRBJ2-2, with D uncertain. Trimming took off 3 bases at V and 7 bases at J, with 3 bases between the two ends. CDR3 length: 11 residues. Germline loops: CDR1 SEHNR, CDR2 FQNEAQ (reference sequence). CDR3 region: CASSFGGELFF. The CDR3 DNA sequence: TGTGCCAGCAGCTTCGGCGGGGAGCTGTTTTTT.